Sequencing of this TCR beta chain was carried out in a study of T cells expressing NK-cell markers (dated by TCRdb to between 2020 and 2021). Looking at the study overall: Fewer than ten donors provided sorted CD3+CD56+NKG2C+, CD3+CD56+NKG2C- and CD3+CD56-NKG2C+ T-cell subsets, whose TCR beta-chain repertoires were profiled. Sequencing of the libraries produced 2 x 150 bp reads on Illumina HiSeq 2000/2500, MiSeq or NextSeq. All eight donors whose samples were sequenced were randomly selected healthy volunteers, three of them men and five women. Among the eight sequenced donors, only one was HCMV-seronegative, while the other seven were HCMV-seropositive. General conclusions and limits of the study: Those dominant clonotypes were again the most abundant among CD3+CD56-NKG2C+ cells in a handful of donors, at roughly 28.3-60.1%. Whether the expanded NKG2C-expressing T cell clones were specific for HCMV antigens remained unclear. In six donors, the dominant CD3+CD56+NKG2C+ clonotypes ranked among the top 10 CD8+ clonotypes, making up about 1.0-7.5% of CD8+ T cells.

The sample was run on an Illumina HiSeq 2000. TCR beta cDNA libraries were made by 5'RACE template switching that added a universal primer site and unique molecular identifiers. Priming for cDNA synthesis came from the TCR beta constant segment, and two successive PCR amplification steps followed. On the study's bioinformatics: MIGEC was used to demultiplex reads and group reads by UMI, and MiTCR was used to assemble and quantify clonotypes. To remove erroneous sequences, TCR cDNA sequences were retained only when supported by two or more reads. The tcR package was used for downstream repertoire analysis, with clonotypes matched between fractions based on CDR3 nucleotide sequence plus V segment. Antigen specificity was annotated against VDJdb with VDJmatch, allowing one amino acid substitution in CDR3. TCRdb reanalyzed the reads, keeping one entry per CDR3 protein sequence and omitting DNA. The V and J calls come from TCRdb's annotation, not from the publication. The data table for this sample lists around 180,000 distinct CDR3 sequences. The ten largest account for around 20% of the sample.

Remarks on this clonotype: The specificity of this receptor is unknown.

Measured from the cysteine to the phenylalanine, the CDR3 is 13 residues long. No nucleotide data were recorded. Based on the germline V gene, the CDR1 and CDR2 sequences are MGHDK and SYGVNS. HCMV-specific IgG was detected in serum with a commercial ELISA kit to determine HCMV serostatus. Ficoll density gradient centrifugation was used to isolate peripheral blood mononuclear cells from blood. This sequence originates from a man between 18 and 69 years old in good health. The V and J segments used are TRBV25-1 and TRBJ1-2. Material for sequencing was blood T cells: a sorted CD56 or NKG2C T cell subset, CD4+ or CD8+ T cells, or bulk PBMC T cells (not recorded which). The CDR3 loop reads CASSPTENYGYTF.